A selection of T cell receptor beta chains follows, all from one sample in a study of blood T cell repertoires in COVID-19. The method was immunoSEQ multiplex PCR; TCRdb's version includes in-frame clones alone and lacks a portion of them. The table records roughly 73,000 clones, about four fifths of them present only once. The sample taken for sequencing was peripheral blood. The receptor set was obtained from a man between 65 and 85 years old with acute or convalescent COVID-19. Each CDR3 is given with its conserved first and last residue.

j_call: TRBJ2-7; v_call: TRBV11-3; cdr3_aa: CASSLNINSYEQYF
j_call: TRBJ2-1; v_call: TRBV14; cdr3_aa: CASSPWTGYNEQFF
j_call: TRBJ1-2; v_call: TRBV11-3; cdr3_aa: CASSLAARLRNYGYTF
j_call: TRBJ2-2; v_call: TRBV11-2; cdr3_aa: CASSLRRDGIAGELFF
j_call: TRBJ1-5; v_call: TRBV4-1; cdr3_aa: CASSQGTGGTYQPQHF
j_call: TRBJ1-4; v_call: TRBV4-1; cdr3_aa: CASSRLPPGGWGTNEKLFF
j_call: TRBJ2-1; v_call: TRBV5-1; cdr3_aa: CASSFRDRGYNEQFF
j_call: TRBJ1-6; v_call: TRBV7-9; cdr3_aa: CASRPDSASNSPLHF
j_call: TRBJ2-7; v_call: TRBV5-1; cdr3_aa: CASSFGSVSSYEQYF
j_call: TRBJ1-2; v_call: TRBV6-1; cdr3_aa: CASSEGGLIYGYTF
j_call: TRBJ2-5; v_call: TRBV7-6; cdr3_aa: CASSFSSGSRETQYF
j_call: TRBJ2-3; v_call: TRBV14; cdr3_aa: CASSQDGTSARTDTQYF
j_call: TRBJ1-2; v_call: TRBV21-1; cdr3_aa: CASATGGHCISDYGYTF
j_call: TRBJ1-1; v_call: TRBV19; cdr3_aa: CAITMGRGARTEAFF
j_call: TRBJ2-1; v_call: TRBV12-5; cdr3_aa: CASGSGQGGRNEQFF
j_call: TRBJ2-3; v_call: TRBV18; cdr3_aa: CASSPLIDTQYF
j_call: TRBJ2-7; v_call: TRBV7-9; cdr3_aa: CASSLSGQGIYEQYF
j_call: TRBJ2-2; v_call: TRBV6-5; cdr3_aa: CASQAGGANTGELFF
j_call: TRBJ2-7; v_call: TRBV10-1; cdr3_aa: CASSDGGRDEQYF
j_call: TRBJ1-1; v_call: TRBV25-1; cdr3_aa: CASSDRRGSDTEAFF
j_call: TRBJ2-1; v_call: TRBV4-3; cdr3_aa: CASSLSLGGGEQFF
j_call: TRBJ2-3; v_call: TRBV28; cdr3_aa: CASAGADGTDTQYF
j_call: TRBJ2-1; v_call: TRBV29-1; cdr3_aa: CSAELAGPYNEQFF
j_call: TRBJ1-1; v_call: TRBV27; cdr3_aa: CASRPGGLAEAFF
j_call: TRBJ2-3; v_call: TRBV6-6; cdr3_aa: CASSPGQANTDTQYF
j_call: TRBJ2-7; v_call: TRBV27; cdr3_aa: CASSLQSSGTGNEQYF
j_call: TRBJ2-5; v_call: TRBV6-5; cdr3_aa: CASSYSAAETQYF
j_call: TRBJ1-5; v_call: TRBV5-1; cdr3_aa: CASSPGQGSNQPQHF
j_call: TRBJ2-5; v_call: TRBV7-2; cdr3_aa: CASSFSRQETQYF
j_call: TRBJ1-2; v_call: TRBV5-1; cdr3_aa: CASSWEPTAYGYTF
j_call: TRBJ1-2; v_call: TRBV6-5; cdr3_aa: CASSQQGGLNGYTF
j_call: TRBJ1-2; v_call: TRBV28; cdr3_aa: CASSLTGGSNYGYTF
j_call: TRBJ1-6; v_call: TRBV2; cdr3_aa: CASTPGPDFNSPLHF
j_call: TRBJ1-3; v_call: TRBV27; cdr3_aa: CASSRLPEASGNTIYF
j_call: TRBJ2-7; v_call: TRBV3-1/TRBV3-2; cdr3_aa: CASSRGTSGNYEQYF
j_call: TRBJ2-6; v_call: TRBV5-3; cdr3_aa: CARSLSYSGANVLTF
j_call: TRBJ2-4; v_call: TRBV2; cdr3_aa: CASRQGAAIQYF
j_call: TRBJ1-4; v_call: TRBV7-2; cdr3_aa: CASTIGGAGEKLFF
j_call: TRBJ2-7; v_call: TRBV5-6; cdr3_aa: CASSTQGYEQYF
j_call: TRBJ2-1; v_call: TRBV24-1; cdr3_aa: CATSDPAGGQFF